This T cell receptor (beta chain) was captured in a study of Graves' ophthalmopathy and Graves' hyperthyroidism. Background on the study: At initial diagnosis, peripheral blood was obtained, and this preceded any treatment. Regarding the study as a whole: Ophthalmopathy and stable hyperthyroidism were discriminated by a 13-signature model, with about 91% sensitivity and nearly 84% specificity.

RNA transcripts yielded amplified TCR beta CDR3 regions. Investigators did first-round RT-PCR with HTBI primers, then second-round multiplex PCR. TCRdb re-called the multiplex PCR reads with MiXCR, one entry per CDR3 protein. The sample records hundreds of thousands of distinct CDR3 sequences, about 38% being singletons. In this sample, this clonotype turned up a few times. The antigen is unknown. It was from more than 9 ml of fresh peripheral blood that the PBMCs came. V trimming: 3 bases; J trimming: 7 bases; junction bases outside the gene matches: 2. Germline CDR1 reads SGHNT; CDR2 reads YENEEA. CDR3 length equals 13 residues.

The clonotype comes from an adult man with Graves' ophthalmopathy. This chain joins TRBV11-3 and TRBJ2-7, with TRBD2 matching over 11 bases. Source material: peripheral blood. The CDR3 DNA is TGTGCCAGCAGCTTCCGGACTAGCGGGGAGCAGTACTTC. Residues: CASSFRTSGEQYF.